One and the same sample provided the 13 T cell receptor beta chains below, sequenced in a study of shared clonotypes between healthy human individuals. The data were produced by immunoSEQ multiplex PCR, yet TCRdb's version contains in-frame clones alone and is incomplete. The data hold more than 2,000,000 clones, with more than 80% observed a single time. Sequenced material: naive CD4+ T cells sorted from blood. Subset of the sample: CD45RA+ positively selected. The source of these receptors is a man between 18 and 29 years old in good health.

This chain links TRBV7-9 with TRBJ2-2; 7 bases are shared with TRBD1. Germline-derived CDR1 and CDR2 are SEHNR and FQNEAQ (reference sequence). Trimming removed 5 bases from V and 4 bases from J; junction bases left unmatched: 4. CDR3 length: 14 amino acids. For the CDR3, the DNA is TGTGCCAGCAGCCCCGACAGGGCCACCGGGGAGCTGTTTTTT. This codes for CASSPDRATGELFF.

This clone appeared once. The CDR3 sequence: CASSLVARPGTDTQYF. CDR3 in DNA: TGTGCCAGCAGCTTAGTAGCTCGGCCGGGCACAGATACGCAGTATTTT. The chain combines TRBV7-2 with TRBJ2-3; D unclear. Trimming left V 1 base short and J 1 base short, with 12 bases between. Germline CDR1 and CDR2: SGHTA and FQGNSA. The CDR3 contains 16 residues.

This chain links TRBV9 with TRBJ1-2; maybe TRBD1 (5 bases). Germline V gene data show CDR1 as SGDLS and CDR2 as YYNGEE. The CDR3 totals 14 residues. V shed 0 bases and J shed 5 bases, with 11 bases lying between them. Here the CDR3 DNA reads TGTGCCAGCAGCGTAGAGGCAGGGTCATATGGCTACACCTTC. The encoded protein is CASSVEAGSYGYTF. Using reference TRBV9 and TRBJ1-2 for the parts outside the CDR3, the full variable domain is DSGVTQTPKHLITATGQRVTLRCSPRSGDLSVYWYQQSLDQGLQFLIQYYNGEERAKGNILERFSAQQFPDLHSELNLSSLELGDSALYFCASSVEAGSYGYTFGSGTRLTVV.

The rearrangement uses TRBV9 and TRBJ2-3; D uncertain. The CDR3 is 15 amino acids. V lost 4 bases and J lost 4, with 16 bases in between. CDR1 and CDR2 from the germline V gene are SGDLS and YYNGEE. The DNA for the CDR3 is TGTGCCAGCAGCACCGCGCTCCCGATCCCAGATACGCAGTATTTT. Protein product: CASSTALPIPDTQYF.

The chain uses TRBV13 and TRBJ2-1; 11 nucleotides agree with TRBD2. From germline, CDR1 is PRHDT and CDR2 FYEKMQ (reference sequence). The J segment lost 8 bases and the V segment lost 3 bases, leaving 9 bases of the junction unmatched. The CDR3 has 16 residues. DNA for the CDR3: TGTGCCAGCAGCTTCCGACTAGCGGGGCCAGGTGATGAGCAGTTCTTC. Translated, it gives CASSFRLAGPGDEQFF.

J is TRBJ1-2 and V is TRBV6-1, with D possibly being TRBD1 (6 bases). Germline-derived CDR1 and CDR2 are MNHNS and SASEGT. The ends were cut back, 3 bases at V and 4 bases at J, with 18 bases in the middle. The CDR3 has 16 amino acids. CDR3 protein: CASSDIPGTGFYGYTF. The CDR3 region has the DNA TGTGCCAGCAGTGATATCCCGGGAACAGGGTTCTATGGCTACACCTTC.

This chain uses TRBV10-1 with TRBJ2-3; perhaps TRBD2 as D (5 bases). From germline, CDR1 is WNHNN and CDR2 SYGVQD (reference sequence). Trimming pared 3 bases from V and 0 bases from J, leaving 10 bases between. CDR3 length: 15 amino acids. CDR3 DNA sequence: TGCGCCAGCAGTGACGAGGGCCTGAGCACAGATACGCAGTATTTT. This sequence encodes CASSDEGLSTDTQYF.

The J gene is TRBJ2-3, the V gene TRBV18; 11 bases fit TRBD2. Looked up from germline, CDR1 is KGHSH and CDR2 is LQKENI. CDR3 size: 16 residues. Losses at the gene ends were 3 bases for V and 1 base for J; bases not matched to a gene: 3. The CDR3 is CASSPFSGRGTDTQYF. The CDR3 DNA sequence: TGTGCCAGCTCACCCTTTAGCGGGAGGGGCACAGATACGCAGTATTTT.

CDR3 amino acids: CASSIGLRGGNTIYF. Here the CDR3 DNA reads TGTGCCAGTAGTATAGGTCTCCGCGGCGGAAACACCATATATTTT. This sequence joins TRBV19 and TRBJ1-3, with D hard to call. Germline assignment: CDR1 LNHDA and CDR2 SQIVND (reference sequence). V lost 1 base to trimming and J lost 4 bases, with 11 bases between them. The length of the CDR3 is 15 residues.

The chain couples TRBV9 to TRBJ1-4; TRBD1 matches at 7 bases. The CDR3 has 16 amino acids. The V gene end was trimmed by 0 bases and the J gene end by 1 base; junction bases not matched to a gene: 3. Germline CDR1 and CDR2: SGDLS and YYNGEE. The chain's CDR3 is CASSVATGVTNEKLFF. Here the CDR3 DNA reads TGTGCCAGCAGCGTAGCAACAGGGGTAACTAATGAAAAACTGTTTTTT.

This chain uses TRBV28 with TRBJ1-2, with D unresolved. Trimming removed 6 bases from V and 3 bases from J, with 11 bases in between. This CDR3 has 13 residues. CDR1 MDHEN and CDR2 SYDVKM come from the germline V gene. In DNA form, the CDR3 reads TGTGCCAGCAGCCAACGGGTTTACTATGGCTACACCTTC. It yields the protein CASSQRVYYGYTF.

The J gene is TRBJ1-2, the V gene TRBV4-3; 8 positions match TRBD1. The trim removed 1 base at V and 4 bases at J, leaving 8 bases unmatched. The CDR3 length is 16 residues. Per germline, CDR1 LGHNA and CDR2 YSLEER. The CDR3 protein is CASSQGAGTGAYGYTF. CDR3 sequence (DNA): TGCGCCAGCAGCCAAGGGGCCGGGACAGGTGCCTATGGCTACACCTTC.

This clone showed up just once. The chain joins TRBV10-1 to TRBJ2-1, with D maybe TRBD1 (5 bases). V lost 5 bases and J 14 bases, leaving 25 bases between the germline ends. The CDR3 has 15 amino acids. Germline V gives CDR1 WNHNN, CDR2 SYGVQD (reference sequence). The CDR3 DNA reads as TGCGCCAGCAGTCCCGGTCGACAGCCTCTCACTCGGGAGTTCTTC. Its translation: CASSPGRQPLTREFF.